The 26 T cell receptor beta chains listed next were all sequenced from one sample in a study of HIV-infected patients and healthy controls. No cell fractionation was done, so the repertoire covers all unsorted peripheral blood T cells. Reverse transcription used around 500 ng RNA and constant-region primers for alpha and beta. Separate chain-specific third strand synthesis with multiplexing indices produced the alpha and beta libraries. TCRdb redid the calling of the 5' RACE reads with MiXCR, one entry per CDR3 protein. The table includes more than 4,500 distinct CDR3 sequences, roughly 10% detected once. Specimen: blood, collected before antiretroviral therapy. The receptors were gathered from an adult with HIV infection.

This clonotype was seen ten or more times. The chain links TRBV21-1 to TRBJ2-3; TRBD1 is taken as the D call from the table, unchecked against the DNA. TRBV21-1 is a recognized pseudogene. The CDR3 is made up of 18 amino acids. The DNA of the CDR3 is TGTGCCAGCAGTGAATCCGTTTCAGGGGTCAGGGGCACAGATACGCAGTATTTT. Translated, it gives CASSESVSGVRGTDTQYF.

In its sample, this clonotype was seen many times. V and J are TRBV6-5 and TRBJ2-5; TRBD2 matches 10 bases. In germline, CDR1 is MNHEY, CDR2 SVGAGI. The J segment lost 4 bases and the V segment lost 0 bases, leaving 2 bases of the junction unmatched. CDR3 size: 15 residues. In DNA form, the CDR3 reads TGTGCCAGCAGTTACTCGGCTAGCGGGGGAGAGACCCAGTACTTC. Residues: CASSYSASGGETQYF.

This clonotype appeared many times. This chain uses TRBV12-3 or TRBV12-4 with TRBJ2-3; D ambiguous. The CDR3 runs to 16 residues. Trimming stripped 5 bases from V and 0 bases from J, with 15 bases between. The CDR3 spells CASSPFSELSTDTQYF. CDR3 coding DNA: TGTGCCAGCAGTCCATTTTCGGAATTGAGCACAGATACGCAGTATTTT.

This clonotype is medium-sized within its sample. The chain joins TRBV12-3 or TRBV12-4 to TRBJ2-3; D gene ambiguous. CDR3 length: 17 amino acids. The V and J ends lost 3 bases and 4 bases respectively, with 20 bases between them. CDR3 protein: CASSLIVVSAGSDTQYF. In DNA, the CDR3 is TGTGCCAGCAGTTTGATCGTAGTGTCGGCCGGCTCAGATACGCAGTATTTT.

In this sample, this clonotype turned up a few times. The V and J genes are TRBV20-1 and TRBJ2-1; 12 positions match TRBD1. With V trimmed by 0 bases and J by 9 bases, 9 bases remained unmatched. CDR1 is DFQATT and CDR2 is SNEGSKA in the germline V gene (reference sequence). CDR3 length: 16 residues. The CDR3 DNA reads as TGCAGTGCTAGAGATTGGAGGGGACAGGGGGCGGGTGAGCAGTTCTTC. It encodes CSARDWRGQGAGEQFF.

This clonotype counts as medium-sized. The CDR3 loop is CASRGLGDTEAFF. CDR3 bases: TGTGCCAGCCGGGGATTGGGAGACACTGAAGCTTTCTTT. This chain uses TRBV6-5 with TRBJ1-1; D is uncertain. CDR3 size: 13 residues. Germline V lookup: CDR1 MNHEY, CDR2 SVGAGI. V dropped 8 bases and J dropped 3 bases, with 13 bases sitting between them.

This clonotype has at least ten counts. The chain combines TRBV28 with TRBJ2-3; D is possibly TRBD2 (5 bases). CDR3 length equals 12 residues. The germline CDR1 and CDR2 sequences are MDHEN and SYDVKM. Deletions cut 6 bases from V and 10 bases from J, with 14 bases between. This CDR3 is CASRATSTAQYF. The CDR3 DNA follows: TGTGCCAGCAGGGCCACTAGTACTGCGCAGTATTTT.

This clonotype is labeled medium-sized. V is TRBV6-5 and J is TRBJ2-2; D call uncertain. V was cut by 6 bases and J by 4 bases, with 18 bases left in between. Germline V gives CDR1 MNHEY, CDR2 SVGAGI. The CDR3 spans 16 residues. CDR3 loop: CASSNSLAHVTGELFF. The CDR3 coding sequence is TGTGCCAGCAGCAATAGTTTAGCCCACGTCACCGGGGAGCTGTTTTTT.

This clonotype came up many times. The chain recombines TRBV6-2 or TRBV6-3 with TRBJ2-1, with TRBD2 identical over 10 bases. This CDR3 region has 18 residues. Losses at the gene ends were 0 bases for V and 7 bases for J; bases not matched to a gene: 12. In germline, CDR1 is MNHEY, CDR2 SVGEGT. In DNA, the CDR3 is TGTGCCAGCAGTTACTCTTTGGCTAGCGGGGGCCGTGGGAATGAGCAGTTCTTC. Amino acids: CASSYSLASGGRGNEQFF.

This clonotype rates as medium-sized. The V and J genes are TRBV6-5 and TRBJ1-5; no firm D call. The germline CDR1 and CDR2 sequences are MNHEY and SVGAGI. V was shortened by 3 bases and J by 1 base, with 10 bases between the two germline ends. CDR3 length equals 15 residues. The CDR3 sequence: CASSYLRQSNQPQHF. The CDR3 nucleotides read TGTGCCAGCAGTTATTTAAGGCAAAGCAATCAGCCCCAGCATTTT.

This clonotype was seen ten or more times. The V and J genes are TRBV10-3 and TRBJ2-7; TRBD2 is a possible D gene (7 bases). Germline CDR1 reads ENHRY; CDR2 reads SYGVKD. The V and J ends lost 3 bases and 2 bases respectively, with 14 bases between them. The CDR3 is 15 residues long. CDR3 DNA sequence: TGTGCCATCAGTGATAACGGGGGGCAAACCTACGAGCAGTACTTC. Translated: CAISDNGGQTYEQYF.

This clonotype was detected ten times or more. V and J are TRBV6-5 and TRBJ2-3; no clear D gene. Germline CDR1 reads MNHEY; CDR2 reads SVGAGI. This CDR3 contains 12 residues. V was pared by 6 bases and J by 3 bases, with 7 bases between. In DNA form, the CDR3 reads TGTGCCAGCAGAGCAACGACAGATACGCAGTATTTT. The encoded protein is CASRATTDTQYF.

This clonotype is categorized as medium-sized. The chain links TRBV10-2 to TRBJ2-7; D may match TRBD1 or TRBD2 (5 bases each). Trimming shortened V by 5 bases and J by 5 bases, and 7 bases separated the two germline ends. The CDR3 runs to 11 residues. Germline assignment: CDR1 WSHSY and CDR2 SAAADI. Written as DNA, the CDR3 is TGCGCCAGCAGTTCGGGACACGAGCAGTACTTC. This translates into CASSSGHEQYF.

This clonotype is categorized as medium-sized. The rearrangement joins TRBV28 to TRBJ1-2, with D unclear. The germline V and J ends were trimmed by 3 bases and 2 bases, with 7 bases remaining between them. Germline V gene data show CDR1 as MDHEN and CDR2 as SYDVKM. This CDR3 comprises 13 residues. CDR3 amino acids: CASSFAGNYGYTF. CDR3 coding DNA: TGTGCCAGCAGTTTCGCGGGGAACTATGGCTACACCTTC.

This clonotype was counted many times. The chain recombines TRBV7-2 with TRBJ1-5, with a weak D call TRBD1 (5 bases). Trimming took 4 bases from V and 2 from J, leaving 6 bases between them. This CDR3 contains 13 residues. Germline V CDR1 and CDR2: SGHTA, FQGNSA. This CDR3 reads CASSSGGNQPQHF. For the CDR3, the DNA is TGTGCCAGCAGCTCGGGGGGCAATCAGCCCCAGCATTTT.

This clonotype is deemed medium-sized (0.01 to 0.1%). This rearrangement joins TRBV9 to TRBJ1-5, with 7 bases lining up with TRBD1. Germline CDR1 is SGDLS and CDR2 is YYNGEE. V lost 0 bases to trimming and J lost 5 bases; unmatched junction nucleotides: 5. There are 15 residues in the CDR3. Here the CDR3 reads CASSVGTGPYQPQHF. In DNA form, the CDR3 reads TGTGCCAGCAGCGTAGGGACAGGACCCTATCAGCCCCAGCATTTT.

A remark on this clonotype: A much larger clone differs from this one at a single base, so this may be a read error. This chain joins TRBV6-4 and TRBJ2-1, with D perhaps TRBD1 or TRBD2 (6 bases each). The V gene lost 4 bases and the J gene lost 2 bases, with 12 bases spanning the gap. Looked up from germline, CDR1 is MRHNA and CDR2 is SNTAGT. There are 15 residues in the CDR3. CDR3 residues: CASSAEGGPYNEQFF. CDR3 bases: TGTGCCAGCAGTGCGGAGGGGGGCCCCTACAATGAGCAGTTCTTC.

By frequency in the sample, this clonotype is medium-sized (0.01 to 0.1%). This chain uses TRBV9 with TRBJ1-6, with a possible D match to TRBD1 (5 bases). From germline, CDR1 is SGDLS and CDR2 YYNGEE. The CDR3 consists of 13 residues. With 2 bases removed from V and 7 bases from J, the gap between germline ends came to 7 bases. The CDR3 loop reads CASSVTDNSPLHF. The CDR3, as DNA: TGTGCCAGCAGCGTGACAGACAATTCACCCCTCCACTTT.

This clonotype is medium-sized. The V call is TRBV10-1, the J call TRBJ2-2; D is perhaps TRBD2 (6 bases). V was shortened by 6 bases and J by 7 bases, with 12 bases between the two germline ends. The CDR3 totals 13 residues. CDR1 and CDR2 from the germline V gene are WNHNN and SYGVQD (reference sequence). The CDR3 bases are TGCGCCAGCAGCCGGGACTTGAGCGGGGAGCTGTTTTTT. It encodes CASSRDLSGELFF.

The chain has TRBV6-5 and TRBJ1-2; tentatively, D is TRBD1 (5 bases). Germline CDR1 and CDR2: MNHEY and SVGAGI. This CDR3 region has 14 residues. Trimming removed 6 bases from V and 3 bases from J, with 14 bases in between. The CDR3 region has the DNA TGTGCCAGCAGCCACGGGGACTCCTACTATGGCTACACCTTC. Encoded protein: CASSHGDSYYGYTF.

To note about this clonotype: A read error is possible here, since a much larger clone lies one base away. V gene TRBV6-6 combines with J gene TRBJ2-1; D may be TRBD1 or TRBD2 (5 bases each). Germline CDR1 is MNHNY and CDR2 is SVGAGI (reference sequence). V lost 9 bases and J lost 0, with 15 bases in between. This CDR3 contains 15 residues. Here the CDR3 reads CARNAGTVSYNEQFF. The DNA of the CDR3 is TGTGCCAGAAACGCCGGGACCGTCTCCTACAATGAGCAGTTCTTC.

This clonotype has only a few counts. The V and J genes are TRBV19 and TRBJ2-5; 14 bases agree with TRBD2. The J segment lost 3 bases and the V segment lost 8 bases, leaving 2 bases of the junction unmatched. The germline gives CDR1 LNHDA, CDR2 SQIVND (reference sequence). The CDR3 runs 14 residues. The CDR3 bases are TGTGCCAGTCGGACTAGCGGGGGGAAAGAGACCCAGTACTTC. As protein: CASRTSGGKETQYF.

The chain joins TRBV6-6 to TRBJ2-3, with 8 positions matching TRBD2. Germline V gene lookup returns CDR1 MNHNY and CDR2 SVGAGI (reference sequence). The CDR3 totals 15 residues. The ends lost 7 bases at V and 6 bases at J; junction bases unmatched: 12. CDR3 amino acids: CASTPGGTSADTQYF. In nucleotides, the CDR3 is TGTGCCAGCACCCCGGGCGGGACTAGTGCGGATACGCAGTATTTT.

This clonotype appeared many times. The V call is TRBV27, the J call TRBJ1-6, with D uncertain. The CDR3 has 13 amino acids. Germline values: CDR1 MNHEY, CDR2 SMNVEV (reference sequence). Trimming took 3 bases from V and 8 from J, leaving 8 bases between them. The chain's CDR3 is CASSFYIDSPLHF. DNA for the CDR3: TGTGCCAGCAGTTTCTACATTGATTCACCCCTCCACTTT.

By sample share, this clonotype is medium-sized. J is TRBJ2-3 and V is TRBV7-6; D might be TRBD1 (6 bases). V dropped 5 bases and J dropped 2 bases, with 11 bases sitting between them. The CDR3 consists of 14 residues. Germline-derived CDR1 and CDR2 are SGHVS and FNYEAQ. As DNA, the CDR3 is TGTGCCAGCAGCACGACAGGATTCACAGATACGCAGTATTTT. This sequence encodes CASSTTGFTDTQYF.

The chain uses TRBV24-1 and TRBJ1-1; D is ambiguous. Germline CDR1 is KGHDR and CDR2 is SFDVKD. The CDR3 totals 13 residues. V lost 2 bases to trimming and J lost 1 base, with 4 bases between them. The CDR3 bases are TGTGCCACCAGTGATTCGCAGAACACTGAAGCTTTCTTT. It is translated as CATSDSQNTEAFF.